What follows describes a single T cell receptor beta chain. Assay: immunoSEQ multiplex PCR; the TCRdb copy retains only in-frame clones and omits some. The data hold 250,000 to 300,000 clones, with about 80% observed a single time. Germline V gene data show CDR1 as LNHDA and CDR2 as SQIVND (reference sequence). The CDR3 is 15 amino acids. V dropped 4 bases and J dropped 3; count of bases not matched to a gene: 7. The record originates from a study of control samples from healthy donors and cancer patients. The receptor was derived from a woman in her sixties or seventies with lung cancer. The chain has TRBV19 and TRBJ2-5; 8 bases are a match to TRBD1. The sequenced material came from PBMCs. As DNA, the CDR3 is TGTGCCAGTAGTACCCCAGGGGGCGGGGAAGAGACCCAGTACTTC. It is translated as CASSTPGGGEETQYF. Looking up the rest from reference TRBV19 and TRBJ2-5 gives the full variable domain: DGGITQSPKYLFRKEGQNVTLSCEQNLNHDAMYWYRQDPGQGLRLIYYSQIVNDFQKGDIAEGYSVSREKKESFPLTVTSAQKNPTAFYLCASSTPGGGEETQYFGPGTRLLVL.